What follows is one T cell receptor (beta chain) and its context. V lost 4 bases, J lost 2 bases, and 5 bases stayed unmatched. The CDR3 runs 15 residues. Germline CDR1 SGHNT, CDR2 YYREEE (reference sequence). Sequencing used immunoSEQ multiplex PCR; TCRdb keeps in-frame clones, though not all of them. The data show just over 2,000,000 clones, with 85% to 95% seen just once and 0.13% held by the top ten. The split of CD4+ cells yielded CD45RA+ naive and CD45RA-negative memory subsets. These data belong to a study of shared clonotypes between healthy human individuals. The genes are TRBV5-4 and TRBJ2-7; 11 bases line up with TRBD2. The TCR sequence derives from a man aged 18 to 29 in good health. Sequenced sample: naive CD4+ T cells sorted from blood. Specified subset: CD45RA+ positively selected. Written as DNA, the CDR3 is TGTGCCAGCAGCGGAGGACTAGCGGGTCCCTACGAGCAGTACTTC. Its translation is CASSGGLAGPYEQYF.